A selection of T cell receptor beta chains follows, all from one sample in a study of blood T cell repertoires in COVID-19. Produced via immunoSEQ multiplex PCR; TCRdb's table is partial and in-frame only. The sample contains about 66,000 clones, approximately 86% of which appear only once. Sequencing was done on a sample of peripheral blood. The receptors shown here come from a man aged 45 to 65 with active COVID-19. CDR3s include the opening cysteine and the closing phenylalanine or tryptophan. The order of the fields is J gene, clone size, D gene, V gene, CDR3 protein, CDR3 DNA. A D gene is named only where the DNA matches it firmly. Rows give clone size only sometimes, using once, few, many, or a class for an expanded clone.

TRBJ1-3 few . TRBV9 CASSVGSISGNTIYF TGTGCCAGCAGCGTAGGAAGCATCTCTGGAAACACCATATATTTT
TRBJ2-3 . TRBD1 TRBV27 CASSLSGTGVAGTQYF TGTGCCAGCAGTTTATCCGGGACAGGGGTTGCAGGTACGCAGTATTTT
TRBJ1-2 once . TRBV11-2 CASSLVQGSGYGYTF TGTGCCAGCAGCTTAGTTCAGGGGTCGGGCTATGGCTACACCTTC
TRBJ2-3 . . TRBV6-5 CASSYSGAPRTDTQYF TGTGCCAGCAGTTACTCGGGGGCGCCCCGCACAGATACGCAGTATTTT
TRBJ1-4 . . TRBV7-9 CASSFAEGNEKLFF TGTGCCAGCAGCTTCGCAGAGGGTAATGAAAAACTGTTTTTT
TRBJ1-1 . . TRBV3-1/TRBV3-2 CASSLRTANTEAFF TGTGCCAGCAGCCTTAGGACAGCAAACACTGAAGCTTTCTTT
TRBJ2-7 once . TRBV21-1 CASSPPVAGHEYEQYF TGTGCCAGCAGCCCCCCGGTGGCAGGGCATGAATACGAGCAGTACTTC
TRBJ1-6 . TRBD1 TRBV30 CAWRAGTGDNSPLHF TGTGCCTGGAGGGCCGGGACAGGGGATAATTCACCCCTCCACTTT
TRBJ1-2 . TRBD1 TRBV29-1 CSVWTGKGGGYTF TGCAGCGTTTGGACAGGGAAGGGGGGTGGCTACACCTTC
TRBJ2-7 . TRBD2 TRBV3-1/TRBV3-2 CASSQLAGGPGEQYF TGTGCCAGCAGCCAACTAGCGGGGGGGCCGGGCGAGCAGTACTTC
TRBJ1-1 few TRBD1 TRBV9 CASSSRTGAILATEAFF TGTGCCAGCAGCTCGCGGACAGGGGCCATCTTGGCCACTGAAGCTTTCTTT
TRBJ2-1 . . TRBV11-3 CASSNREQKNNEQFF TGTGCCAGCAGCAACCGGGAACAGAAGAACAATGAGCAGTTCTTC
TRBJ2-1 . TRBD2 TRBV24-1 CATSDSGTSGGANEQFF TGTGCCACCAGTGATTCCGGGACTAGCGGGGGGGCCAATGAGCAGTTCTTC
TRBJ2-1 . . TRBV14 CASSRLMGAYNEQFF TGTGCCAGCAGCCGCTTAATGGGGGCTTACAATGAGCAGTTCTTC
TRBJ1-2 . . TRBV5-8 CASSLVGGYTF TGTGCCAGCAGCTTGGTGGGCGGCTACACCTTC
TRBJ2-1 . . TRBV10-3 CAISESRGGLSNEQFF TGTGCCATCAGTGAGTCGAGGGGGGGATTGAGCAATGAGCAGTTCTTC
TRBJ2-3 . TRBD2 TRBV19 CASSIWRELPDTQYF TGTGCCAGTAGTATATGGCGGGAGTTACCAGATACGCAGTATTTT
TRBJ2-1 . TRBD2 TRBV12-5 CASGSRRGLANEQFF TGTGCTAGTGGTTCCCGGAGGGGACTAGCAAATGAGCAGTTCTTC
TRBJ2-5 . TRBD2 TRBV18 CASTRGGGETQYF TGTGCCAGCACCCGCGGGGGAGGTGAGACCCAGTACTTC
TRBJ2-1 . . TRBV7-2 CASSLGQRSREQFF TGTGCCAGCAGCTTAGGGCAGCGTAGTCGTGAGCAGTTCTTC
TRBJ1-5 . TRBD1 TRBV27 CASSAIHRGGNQPQHF TGTGCCAGCAGTGCGATTCACAGGGGAGGCAATCAGCCCCAGCATTTT
TRBJ2-6 . TRBD2 TRBV11-2 CASSLGSGGTGANVLTF TGTGCCAGCAGCTTAGGGAGCGGGGGGACTGGGGCCAACGTCCTGACTTTC